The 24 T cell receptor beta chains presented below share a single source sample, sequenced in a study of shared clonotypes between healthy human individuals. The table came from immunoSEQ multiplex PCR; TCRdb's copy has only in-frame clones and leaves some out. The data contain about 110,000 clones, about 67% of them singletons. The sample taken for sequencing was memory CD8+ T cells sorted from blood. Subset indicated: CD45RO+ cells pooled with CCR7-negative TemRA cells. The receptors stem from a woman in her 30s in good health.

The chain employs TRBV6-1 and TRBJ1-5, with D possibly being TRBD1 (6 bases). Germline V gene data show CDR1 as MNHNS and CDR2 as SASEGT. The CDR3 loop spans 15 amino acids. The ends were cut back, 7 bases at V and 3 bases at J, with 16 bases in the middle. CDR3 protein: CASKGNRAFNQPQHF. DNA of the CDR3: TGTGCCAGCAAGGGTAACAGGGCCTTCAATCAGCCCCAGCATTTT.

In DNA form, the CDR3 reads TGTGCCATCAGTGGGGGGGACTATGGCTACACCTTC. It specifies CAISGGDYGYTF. The gene calls are TRBV10-3 and TRBJ1-2, with D perhaps matching TRBD1 (5 bases). V shed 4 bases and J shed 3 bases, with 6 bases lying between them. The CDR3 consists of 12 residues. Germline CDR1 and CDR2: ENHRY and SYGVKD.

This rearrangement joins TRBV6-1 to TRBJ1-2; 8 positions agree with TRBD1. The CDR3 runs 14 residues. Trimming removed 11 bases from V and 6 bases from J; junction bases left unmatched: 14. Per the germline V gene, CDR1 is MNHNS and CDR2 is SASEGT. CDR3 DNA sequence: TGTGCCGGGACCTTCTCGGACAGGGTTAATGGCTACACCTTC. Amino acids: CAGTFSDRVNGYTF.

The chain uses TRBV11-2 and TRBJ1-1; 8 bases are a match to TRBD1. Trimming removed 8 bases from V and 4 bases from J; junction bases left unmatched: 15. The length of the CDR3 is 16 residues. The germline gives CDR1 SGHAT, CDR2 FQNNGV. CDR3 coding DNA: TGTGCCAGCGGACCCGGGACAGGCACTTGGGCCACTGAAGCTTTCTTT. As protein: CASGPGTGTWATEAFF.

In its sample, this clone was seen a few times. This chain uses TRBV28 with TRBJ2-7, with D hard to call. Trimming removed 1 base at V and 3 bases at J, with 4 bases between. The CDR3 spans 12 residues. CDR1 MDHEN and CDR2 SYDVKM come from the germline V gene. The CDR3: CASSLFLYEQYF. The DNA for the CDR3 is TGTGCCAGCAGTTTATTCCTCTACGAGCAGTACTTC.

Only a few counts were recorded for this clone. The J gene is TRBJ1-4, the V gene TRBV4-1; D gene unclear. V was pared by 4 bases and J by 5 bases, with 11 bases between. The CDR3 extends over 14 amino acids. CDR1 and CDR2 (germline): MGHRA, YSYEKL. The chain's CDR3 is CASSLSPTNEKLFF. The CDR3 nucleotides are TGCGCCAGCAGCCTTAGTCCTACGAATGAAAAACTGTTTTTT.

The CDR3 DNA follows: TGTGCCAGCAGCTCACAGCGGGAGGGCCAGGCCGAGCAGTACTTC. This translates into CASSSQREGQAEQYF. The V call is TRBV7-9, the J call TRBJ2-7, with 10 bases lining up with TRBD2. Germline V gene data show CDR1 as SEHNR and CDR2 as FQNEAQ (reference sequence). The CDR3 sequence is 15 residues long. Trimming cost V 4 bases and J 6 bases; bases outside gene matches: 9.

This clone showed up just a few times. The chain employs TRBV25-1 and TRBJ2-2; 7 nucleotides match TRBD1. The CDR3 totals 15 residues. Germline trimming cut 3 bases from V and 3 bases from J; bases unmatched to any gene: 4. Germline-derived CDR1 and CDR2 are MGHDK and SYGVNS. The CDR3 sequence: CASSETTGDTGELFF. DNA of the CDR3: TGTGCCAGCAGTGAGACCACAGGGGACACCGGGGAGCTGTTTTTT.

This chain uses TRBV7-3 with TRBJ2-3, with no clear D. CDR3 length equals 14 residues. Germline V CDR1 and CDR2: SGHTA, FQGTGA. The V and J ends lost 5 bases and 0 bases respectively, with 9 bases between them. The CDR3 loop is CASSPTTSTDTQYF. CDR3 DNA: TGTGCCAGCAGCCCGACCACTAGCACAGATACGCAGTATTTT.

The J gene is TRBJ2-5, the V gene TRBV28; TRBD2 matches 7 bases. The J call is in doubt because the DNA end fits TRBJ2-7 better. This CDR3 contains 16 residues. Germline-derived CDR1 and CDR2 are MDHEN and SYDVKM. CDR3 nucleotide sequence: TGTGCCAGCAGCTTACCCATAGCGGGCACCCGCTACGAGCAGTACTTC. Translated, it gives CASSLPIAGTRYEQYF.

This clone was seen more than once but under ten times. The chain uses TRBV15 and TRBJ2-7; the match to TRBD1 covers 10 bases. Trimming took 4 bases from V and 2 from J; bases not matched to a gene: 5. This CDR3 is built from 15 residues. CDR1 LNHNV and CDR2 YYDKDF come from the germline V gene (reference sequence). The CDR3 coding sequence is TGTGCCACCAGCACCCGGGACAGGGGAGCCTACGAGCAGTACTTC. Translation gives CATSTRDRGAYEQYF.

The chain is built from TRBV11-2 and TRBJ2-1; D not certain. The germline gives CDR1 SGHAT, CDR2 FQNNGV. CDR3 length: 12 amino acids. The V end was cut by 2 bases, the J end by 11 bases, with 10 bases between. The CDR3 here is CASSLPQTQQFF. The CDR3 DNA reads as TGTGCCAGCAGCTTACCCCAGACGCAGCAGTTCTTC.

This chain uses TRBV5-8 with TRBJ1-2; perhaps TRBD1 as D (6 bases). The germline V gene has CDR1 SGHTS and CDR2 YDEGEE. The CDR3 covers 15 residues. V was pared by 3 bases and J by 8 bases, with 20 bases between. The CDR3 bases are TGTGCCAGCAGCTCTCAGACGGGGGCCCTAGTCGGCTACACCTTC. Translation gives CASSSQTGALVGYTF.

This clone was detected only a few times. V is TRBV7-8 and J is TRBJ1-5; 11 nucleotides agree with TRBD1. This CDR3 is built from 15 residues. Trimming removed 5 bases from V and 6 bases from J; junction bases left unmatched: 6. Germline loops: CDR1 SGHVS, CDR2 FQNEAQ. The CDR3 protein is CASSKDRGPSQPQHF. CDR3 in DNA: TGTGCCAGCAGCAAGGACAGGGGGCCCAGTCAGCCCCAGCATTTT.

CDR3 coding DNA: TGCGCCAGCACCCACACACCTCGACTAGCGGGTAACACCGGGGAGCTGTTTTTT. Protein sequence: CASTHTPRLAGNTGELFF. The genes are TRBV4-1 and TRBJ2-2, with TRBD2 identical over 10 bases. The V segment lost 7 bases and the J segment 2 bases; nucleotides outside the gene matches: 13. Germline V lookup: CDR1 MGHRA, CDR2 YSYEKL. The CDR3 is 18 amino acids.

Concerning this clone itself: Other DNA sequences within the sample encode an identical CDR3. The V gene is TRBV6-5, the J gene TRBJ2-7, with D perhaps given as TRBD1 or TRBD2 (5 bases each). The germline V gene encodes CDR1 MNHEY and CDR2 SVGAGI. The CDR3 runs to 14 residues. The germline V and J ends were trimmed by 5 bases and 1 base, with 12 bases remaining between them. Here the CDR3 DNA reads TGTGCCAGCAGTCCCCGGGACGGATCCTACGAGCAGTACTTC. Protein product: CASSPRDGSYEQYF.

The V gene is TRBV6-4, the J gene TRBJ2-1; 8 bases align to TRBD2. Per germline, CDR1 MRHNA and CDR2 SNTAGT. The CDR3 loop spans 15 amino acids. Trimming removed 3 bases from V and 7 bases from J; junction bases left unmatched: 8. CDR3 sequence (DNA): TGTGCCAGCAGTGAAGGCGCGGGAGGAGGGAATGAGCAGTTCTTC. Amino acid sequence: CASSEGAGGGNEQFF.

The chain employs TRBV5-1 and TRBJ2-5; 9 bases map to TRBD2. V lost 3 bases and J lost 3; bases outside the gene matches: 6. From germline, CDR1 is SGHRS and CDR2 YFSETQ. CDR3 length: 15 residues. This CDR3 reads CASSSRLAEKETQYF. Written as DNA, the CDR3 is TGCGCCAGCAGCTCAAGACTAGCGGAAAAAGAGACCCAGTACTTC.

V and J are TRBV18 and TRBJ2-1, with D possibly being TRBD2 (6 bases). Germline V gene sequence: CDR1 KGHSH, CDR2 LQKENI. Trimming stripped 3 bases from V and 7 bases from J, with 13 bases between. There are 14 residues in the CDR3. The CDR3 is CASSPQTGLNEQFF. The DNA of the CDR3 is TGTGCCAGCTCACCCCAAACGGGACTTAATGAGCAGTTCTTC.

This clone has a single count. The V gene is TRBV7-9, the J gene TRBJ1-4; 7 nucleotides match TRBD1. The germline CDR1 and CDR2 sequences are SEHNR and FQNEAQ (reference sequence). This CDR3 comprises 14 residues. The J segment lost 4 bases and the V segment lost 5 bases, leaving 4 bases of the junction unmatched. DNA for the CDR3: TGTGCCAGCAGCCAAGACAGGGTTAATGAAAAACTGTTTTTT. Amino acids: CASSQDRVNEKLFF. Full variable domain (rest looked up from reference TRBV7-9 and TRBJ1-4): DTGVSQNPRHKITKRGQNVTFRCDPISEHNRLYWYRQTLGQGPEFLTYFQNEAQLEKSRLLSDRFSAERPKGSFSTLEIQRTEQGDSAMYLCASSQDRVNEKLFFGSGTQLSVL.

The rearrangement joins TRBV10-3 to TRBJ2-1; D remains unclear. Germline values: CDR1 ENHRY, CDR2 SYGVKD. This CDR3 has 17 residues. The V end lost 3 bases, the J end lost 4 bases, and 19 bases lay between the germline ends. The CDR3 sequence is CAISDPQNQGPYNEQFF. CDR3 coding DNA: TGTGCCATCAGTGATCCTCAGAATCAAGGCCCTTACAATGAGCAGTTCTTC.

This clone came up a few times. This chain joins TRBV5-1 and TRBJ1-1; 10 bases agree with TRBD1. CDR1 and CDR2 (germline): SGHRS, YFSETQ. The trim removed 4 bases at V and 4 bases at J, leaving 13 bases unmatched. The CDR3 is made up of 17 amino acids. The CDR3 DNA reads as TGCGCCAGCAGCCCGTTAGACAGGGGGCAGTTTACCACTGAAGCTTTCTTT. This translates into CASSPLDRGQFTTEAFF.

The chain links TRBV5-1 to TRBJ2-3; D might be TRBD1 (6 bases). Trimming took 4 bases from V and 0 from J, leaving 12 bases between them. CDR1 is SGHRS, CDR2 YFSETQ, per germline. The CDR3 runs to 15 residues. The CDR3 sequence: CASSLAGASTDTQYF. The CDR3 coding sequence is TGCGCCAGCAGCCTCGCAGGGGCTAGCACAGATACGCAGTATTTT. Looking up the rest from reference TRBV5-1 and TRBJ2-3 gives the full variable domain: KAGVTQTPRYLIKTRGQQVTLSCSPISGHRSVSWYQQTPGQGLQFLFEYFSETQRNKGNFPGRFSGRQFSNSRSEMNVSTLELGDSALYLCASSLAGASTDTQYFGPGTRLTVL.

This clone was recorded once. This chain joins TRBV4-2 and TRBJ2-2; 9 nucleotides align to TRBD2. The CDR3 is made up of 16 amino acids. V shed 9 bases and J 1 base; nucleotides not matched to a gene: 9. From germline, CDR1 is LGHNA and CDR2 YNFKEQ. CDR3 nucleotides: TGTGCCAGTACTCCTAGCGGGATCAAGAACACCGGGGAGCTGTTTTTT. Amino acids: CASTPSGIKNTGELFF.